This T cell receptor (beta chain) was profiled in a study of metastatic and nonmetastatic thyroid tumors. MiXCR reprocessed the PCR reads for TCRdb. The table records about 69,000 clones, 13% to 15% of them present only once. Points on this clone: One end of the junction fails to match germline, which may point to a read error.

The CDR3 runs to 20 residues. Germline V CDR1 and CDR2: ENHRY, SYGVKD. Until they underwent thyroid surgery, no patient had received any treatment. The receptor was derived from a male donor with papillary thyroid cancer or a benign thyroid nodule (not recorded which). Some clones in this sample may be carry-over from other donors' samples. The chain uses TRBV10-3 and TRBJ2-3; 11 bases are a match to TRBD2. Sequencing was performed on blood. The CDR3: CAIRPGLAVLMGDNTDTQYF. The CDR3 coding sequence is TGTGCCATCAGGCCGGGACTAGCGGTGCTCATGGGCGACAACACAGATACGCAGTATTTC.